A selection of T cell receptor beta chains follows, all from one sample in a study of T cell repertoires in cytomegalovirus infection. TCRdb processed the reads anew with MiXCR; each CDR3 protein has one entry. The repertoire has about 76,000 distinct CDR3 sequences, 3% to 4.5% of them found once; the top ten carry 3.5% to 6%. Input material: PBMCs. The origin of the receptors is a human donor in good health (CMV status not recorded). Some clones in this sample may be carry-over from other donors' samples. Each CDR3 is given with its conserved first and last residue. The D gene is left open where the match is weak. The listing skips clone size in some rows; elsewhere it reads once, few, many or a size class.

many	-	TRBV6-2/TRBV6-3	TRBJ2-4	CASSLVQSNIQYF	TGTGCCAGCAGTTTAGTCCAGAGCAACATTCAGTACTTC
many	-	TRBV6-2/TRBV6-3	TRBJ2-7	CASRNSGSSYEQYF	TGTGCCAGCAGAAATAGCGGAAGCTCCTACGAGCAGTACTTC
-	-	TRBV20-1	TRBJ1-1	CSARDIRGQTSAFF	TGCAGTGCTAGAGATATAAGAGGTCAGACTAGTGCTTTCTTT
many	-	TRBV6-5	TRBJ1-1	CASTYSTKGTEAFF	TGTGCCAGCACCTATTCAACTAAAGGGACTGAAGCTTTCTTT
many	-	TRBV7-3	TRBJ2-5	CASSFDRQETQYF	TGTGCCAGCAGTTTCGACAGGCAAGAGACCCAGTACTTC
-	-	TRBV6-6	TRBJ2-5	CASSRQQETQYF	TGTGCCAGCAGCCGCCAACAAGAGACCCAGTACTTC
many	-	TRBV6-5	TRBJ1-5	CASSYSRDSNQPQHF	TGTGCCAGCAGTTACTCGAGGGACTCCAATCAGCCCCAGCATTTT
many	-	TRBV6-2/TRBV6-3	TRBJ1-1	CASSYYNKDTEAFF	TGTGCCAGCAGTTACTACAACAAAGACACTGAAGCTTTCTTT
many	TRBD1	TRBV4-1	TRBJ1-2	CASSPQEARGDRGNYGYTF	TGCGCCAGCAGCCCCCAAGAGGCTAGAGGAGACAGGGGTAACTATGGCTACACCTTC
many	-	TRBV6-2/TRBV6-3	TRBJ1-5	CASREIRNQPQHF	TGTGCCAGCAGGGAGATACGCAATCAGCCCCAGCATTTT
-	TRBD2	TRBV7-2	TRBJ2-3	CASSLARASGYGDTQYF	TGTGCCAGCAGCTTAGCGCGGGCTAGCGGGTATGGGGATACGCAGTATTTT
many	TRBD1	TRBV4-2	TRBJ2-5	CASSQDLAGGRETQYF	TGTGCCAGCAGCCAAGATCTGGCAGGGGGAAGAGAGACCCAGTACTTC
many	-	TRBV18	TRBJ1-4	CASSPPWGFGEKLFF	TGTGCCAGCTCACCACCGTGGGGATTCGGTGAAAAACTGTTTTTT
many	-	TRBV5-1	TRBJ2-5	CASSWDTQETQYF	TGCGCCAGCAGCTGGGACACCCAAGAGACCCAGTACTTC
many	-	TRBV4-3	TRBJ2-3	CASSHSGASSTDTQYF	TGCGCCAGCAGCCATTCTGGGGCTTCTAGCACAGATACGCAGTATTTT
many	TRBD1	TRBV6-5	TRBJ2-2	CASSYSGTANTGELFF	TGTGCCAGCAGTTACTCCGGGACAGCGAACACCGGGGAGCTGTTTTTT
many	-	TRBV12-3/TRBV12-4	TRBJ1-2	CASSREPEGYTF	TGTGCCAGCAGTCGTGAACCGGAGGGCTACACCTTC
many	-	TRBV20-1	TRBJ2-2	CSARKVITGELFF	TGCAGTGCTAGGAAGGTGATAACCGGGGAGCTGTTTTTT
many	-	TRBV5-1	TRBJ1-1	CASSLSAANTEAFF	TGCGCCAGCAGCTTGTCAGCAGCGAACACTGAAGCTTTCTTT
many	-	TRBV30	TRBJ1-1	CAWSLRGGAEAFF	TGTGCCTGGAGTCTTCGGGGGGGCGCTGAAGCTTTCTTT
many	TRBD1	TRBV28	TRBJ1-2	CASSQGQGGKGYTF	TGTGCCAGCAGTCAGGGACAGGGAGGTAAAGGCTACACCTTC
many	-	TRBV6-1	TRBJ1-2	CASSEMGGSYGYTF	TGTGCCAGCAGTGAAATGGGGGGCAGCTATGGCTACACCTTC
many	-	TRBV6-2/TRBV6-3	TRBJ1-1	CASSYGAGRNTEAFF	TGTGCCAGCAGTTACGGGGCAGGGCGGAACACTGAAGCTTTCTTT
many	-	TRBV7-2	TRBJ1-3	CASSSPGTGNTIYF	TGTGCCAGCAGCTCACCAGGGACTGGAAACACCATATATTTT
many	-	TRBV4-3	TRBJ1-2	CASSQEWGGNYGYTF	TGCGCCAGCAGCCAAGAGTGGGGGGGAAACTATGGCTACACCTTC
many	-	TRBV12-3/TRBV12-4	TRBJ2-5	CASSLAEQETQYF	TGTGCCAGCAGTTTAGCCGAGCAAGAGACCCAGTACTTC
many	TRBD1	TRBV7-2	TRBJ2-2	CASAKGWGQGARTGELFF	TGTGCCAGCGCTAAAGGTTGGGGACAGGGGGCTCGCACCGGGGAGCTGTTTTTT
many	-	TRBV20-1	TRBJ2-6	CAKVSGANVLTF	TGCGCAAAGGTTTCTGGGGCCAACGTCCTGACTTTC
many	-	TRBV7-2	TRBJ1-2	CASSFYPTEGYGYTF	TGTGCCAGCAGCTTTTACCCGACAGAGGGGTATGGCTACACCTTC
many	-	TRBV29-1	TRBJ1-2	CSVHPLFGNYGYTF	TGCAGCGTCCACCCCCTGTTCGGGAACTATGGCTACACCTTC
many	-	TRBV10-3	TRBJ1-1	CAISGLMNTEAFF	TGTGCCATCAGCGGACTAATGAACACTGAAGCTTTCTTT
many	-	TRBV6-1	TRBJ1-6	CASSEAEGSANSPLHF	TGTGCCAGCAGTGAAGCGGAGGGCTCGGCTAATTCACCCCTCCACTTT
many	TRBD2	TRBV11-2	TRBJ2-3	CASSWTSGTDTQYF	TGTGCCAGCAGCTGGACTAGCGGCACAGATACGCAGTATTTT
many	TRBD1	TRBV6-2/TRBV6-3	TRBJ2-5	CASSVDRSTAQYF	TGTGCCAGCAGTGTGGACAGGTCGACGGCCCAGTACTTC
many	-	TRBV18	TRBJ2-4	CASSPPAPTATNIQYF	TGTGCCAGCTCTCCCCCTGCCCCGACAGCAACCAACATTCAGTACTTC
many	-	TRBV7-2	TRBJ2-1	CASSLRLDEQFF	TGTGCCAGCAGCTTAAGGCTGGATGAGCAGTTCTTC
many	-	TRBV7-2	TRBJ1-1	CASSLNPRTTEAFF	TGTGCCAGCAGCTTAAACCCAAGGACCACTGAAGCTTTCTTT
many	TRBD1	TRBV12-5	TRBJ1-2	CASGPQTGGDYGYTF	TGTGCTAGTGGTCCTCAGACAGGGGGCGACTATGGCTACACCTTC
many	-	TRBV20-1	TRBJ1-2	CSAWDSPGYTF	TGCAGTGCTTGGGACTCTCCGGGCTACACCTTC
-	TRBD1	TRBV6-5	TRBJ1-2	CASSQQGGSVGYTF	TGTGCCAGCAGTCAACAGGGGGGTTCGGTGGGCTACACCTTC